The entry that follows covers one T cell receptor (beta chain) sequence. The CDR3 has 17 amino acids. The germline CDR1 and CDR2 sequences are SGHNT and YYREEE (reference sequence). V lost 1 base and J lost 0, with 15 bases in between. The sample is drawn from a study of T cells after yellow fever vaccination. TCRdb processed the 5' RACE reads anew with MiXCR; each CDR3 protein has one entry. The table has around 350,000 distinct CDR3 sequences, approximately 5.7% seen once. The rearrangement joins TRBV5-4 to TRBJ2-3; a possible D gene is TRBD2 (6 bases). This specimen consisted of PBMCs, obtained 5 days after the yellow fever booster vaccination. The TCR sequence derives from a young man who received the YFV17D yellow fever vaccine. The CDR3 nucleotides are TGTGCCAGCAGCTTGAGGGTTAGCGGCTCTAGCACAGATACGCAGTATTTT. Translation: CASSLRVSGSSTDTQYF.